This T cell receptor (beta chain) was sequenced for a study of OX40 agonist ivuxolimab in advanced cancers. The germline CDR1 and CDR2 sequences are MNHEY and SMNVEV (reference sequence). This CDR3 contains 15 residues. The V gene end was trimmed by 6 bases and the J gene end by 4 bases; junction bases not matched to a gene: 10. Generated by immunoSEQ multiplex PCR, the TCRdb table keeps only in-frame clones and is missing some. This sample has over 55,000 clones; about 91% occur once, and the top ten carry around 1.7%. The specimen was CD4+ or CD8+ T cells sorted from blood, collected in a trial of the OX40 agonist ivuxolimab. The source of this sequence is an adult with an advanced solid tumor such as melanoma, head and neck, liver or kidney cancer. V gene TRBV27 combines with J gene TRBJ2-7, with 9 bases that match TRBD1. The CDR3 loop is CASRATGGALYEQYF. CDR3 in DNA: TGTGCCAGCAGGGCTACAGGGGGCGCGTTGTACGAGCAGTACTTC.